This TCR beta chain originates from a study of blood T cells in healthy people across ages (dated by TCRdb to about 2015). About the study as a whole: In model experiments, template switching captured about one uniquely barcoded TCR beta cDNA molecule for every two T cells. The donors were split into four age groups: young (average 16 years), middle-aged (roughly 42), aged (more than 60) and long-lived (approximately 80). Age-related changes in TCR beta repertoire diversity were measured in the study by deep sequencing normalized with unique cDNA molecular identifiers. To avoid experimental bias, donors of different ages were spread randomly across the sequencing lanes. Two additional independent replicas of 1 million unique cDNA reads from the same blood draw were analyzed for two donors (one aged 18 to 30 and one aged 80 or older). What the study reported, not specific to this receptor: Because the CMV infection status of the donors was unknown, age-related changes in expanded clonotypes may potentially have been confounded. Compared with the aged group, more naive CD4+ T cells, fewer expanded clones and increased TCR diversity were shown by the long-lived group, suggesting age selection. Conclusive comparison of naive and antigen-experienced compartments was prevented by the profiling of bulk unsorted PBMCs. The percentage of naive T cells measured by flow cytometry correlated strongly with observed TCR beta diversity. Estimates of total diversity based on one million sequenced T cells were regarded as lower bounds and as underestimates. Observed TCR beta diversity per million T cells fell roughly linearly with age, and a significant reduction was already apparent by age approximately 41.

Library construction relied on 5' RACE. Sequencing was carried out with an Illumina HiSeq 2500. A second PCR of roughly 7 to 11 cycles was performed with a sample-barcoded 5' primer and a J-beta primer mix. A template-switch 5' adaptor carrying 12 random nucleotides introduced a unique molecular identifier onto each TCR beta cDNA molecule. Each sample yielded at least 2.5 million CDR3-containing paired-end reads. First-strand cDNA synthesis was performed from all RNA using the Mint cDNA synthesis kit, with priming by a TRBC-specific oligonucleotide. Following uracil-DNA glycosylase treatment, a first 18-cycle PCR with universal primers M1SS and BC2_uni_R was performed on all cDNA. For the original study's pipeline: For normalization, 1 million high-quality reads, each with a distinct molecular identifier, were randomly selected from each sample. Instead of being binned into consensus sequences, reads with shared molecular identifiers were discarded. MiTCR, set to a Q25 quality threshold and the strictest error-elimination algorithm, was used for CDR3 identification, clonotype clustering and error correction. Lower-bound total TCR beta diversity was estimated with a nonparametric unseen species model using Euler transformation. TCRdb reran the public reads through fastp at Q25 and MiXCR, keeping productive beta chains. Each CDR3 protein appears once, grouped with its most common genes and DNA. In this record, the V and J calls reflect TCRdb's handling and not the investigators' own analysis. The sample has some 780,000 distinct CDR3 sequences on record, more than 50% of them singletons. 20% to 30% of the sample comes from the top ten.

The donors were about 40 Caucasian individuals from Russia, aged roughly 6 to 100 years, who were systemically healthy. Around 9.8 milliliters of peripheral blood were collected from each donor into EDTA-treated Vacutainer tubes. Ficoll-Paque density-gradient centrifugation was used to isolate PBMCs, with at least 6.5 million obtained per sample. Total RNA was extracted from PBMCs with Trizol reagent, with at least 5 micrograms obtained per sample. The percentages of naive CD45RAhigh/CD27high T cells were determined by flow cytometry on a PBMC aliquot from every donor. In regard to this clonotype: The target of this receptor is not known. One base away there is no much larger clone; base qualities are not given.

The germline V gene yields SQVTM for CDR1 and ANQGSEA for CDR2. Reading from cysteine to phenylalanine, the CDR3 counts 14 amino acids. Here the CDR3 DNA is all that survives: 42 bases in frame from base 1. From V the trimming removes 7 bases and from J it removes 6 bases, while the gene matches leave 6 bases of the junction unaccounted for. Specimen: blood. The clonotype comes from a man in his forties or fifties in good health. The receptor chain draws on TRBV29-1 and TRBJ2-1, with 13 junctional bases fitting TRBD2. The nucleotide sequence is given as TGCAGCGCACTAGCGGGAGGGCCAGGCAATGAGCAGTTCTTC. This gives the protein CSALAGGPGNEQFF.